This T cell receptor (beta chain) stems from a study of T-cell reconstitution after alpha-beta-depleted transplantation in children. As for this clonotype: As yet, its antigen is unknown.

Unique molecular identifiers featured in how the TCRbeta library was prepared. Each CDR3 protein gets one entry after TCRdb re-called the PCR reads with MiXCR. The data hold more than 400,000 distinct CDR3 sequences, with around two fifths observed a single time. CDR3 length: 13 residues. Looked up from germline, CDR1 is MNHEY and CDR2 is SMNVEV (reference sequence). V lost 5 bases to trimming and J lost 5 bases; unmatched junction nucleotides: 5. Findings and caveats of the study: Reportedly, alpha-beta T cells present about two months post-transplant originated from several hundred expanded clones of graft origin. Recipient T cells and thymic progenitors that survived gave rise to the high TCRbeta diversity observed at day 60 in some patients. Once a year had passed after transplant, T-cell counts and diversity came mostly from newly produced T cells.

The sequence was obtained from a girl aged 2 to 10 with aplastic anemia, due to receive a stem cell transplant. The sample in question was PBMCs, obtained before TCRalphabeta/CD19-depleted stem cell transplant. V and J are TRBV27 and TRBJ1-1, with 7 bases matching TRBD1. The CDR3 here is CASSKRQGTEAFF. The CDR3 DNA reads TGTGCCAGCAGTAAACGACAGGGAACTGAAGCTTTCTTT.